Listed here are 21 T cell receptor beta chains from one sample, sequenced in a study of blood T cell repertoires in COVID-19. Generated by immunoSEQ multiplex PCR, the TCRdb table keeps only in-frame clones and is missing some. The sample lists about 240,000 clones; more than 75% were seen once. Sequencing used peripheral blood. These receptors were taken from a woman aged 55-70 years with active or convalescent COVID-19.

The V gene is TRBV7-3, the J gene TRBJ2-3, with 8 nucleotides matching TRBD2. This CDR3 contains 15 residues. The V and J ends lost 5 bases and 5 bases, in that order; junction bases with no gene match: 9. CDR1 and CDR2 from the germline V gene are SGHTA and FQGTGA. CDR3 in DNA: TGTGCCAGCAGCCCTACCGGGGGGGCTCGAGATACGCAGTATTTT. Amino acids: CASSPTGGARDTQYF.

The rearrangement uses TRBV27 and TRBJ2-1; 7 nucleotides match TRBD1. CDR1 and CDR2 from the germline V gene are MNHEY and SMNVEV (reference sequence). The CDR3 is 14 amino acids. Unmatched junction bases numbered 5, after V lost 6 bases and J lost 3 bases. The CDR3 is CASRGQLYYNEQFF. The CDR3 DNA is TGTGCCAGCAGGGGACAGCTTTACTACAATGAGCAGTTCTTC.

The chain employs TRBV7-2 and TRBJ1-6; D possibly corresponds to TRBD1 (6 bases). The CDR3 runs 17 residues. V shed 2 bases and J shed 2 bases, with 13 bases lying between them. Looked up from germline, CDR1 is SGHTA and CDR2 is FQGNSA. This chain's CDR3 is CASSLIGGSTYNSPLHF. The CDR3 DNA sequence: TGTGCCAGCAGCTTAATTGGGGGCTCCACCTATAATTCACCCCTCCACTTT.

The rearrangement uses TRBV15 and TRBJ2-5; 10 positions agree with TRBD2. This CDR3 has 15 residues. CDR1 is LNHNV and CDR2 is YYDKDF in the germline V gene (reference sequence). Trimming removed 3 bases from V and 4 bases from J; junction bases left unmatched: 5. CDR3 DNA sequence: TGTGCCACCAGCAGGAACAGCGGGGGGGCAGAGACCCAGTACTTC. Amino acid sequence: CATSRNSGGAETQYF.

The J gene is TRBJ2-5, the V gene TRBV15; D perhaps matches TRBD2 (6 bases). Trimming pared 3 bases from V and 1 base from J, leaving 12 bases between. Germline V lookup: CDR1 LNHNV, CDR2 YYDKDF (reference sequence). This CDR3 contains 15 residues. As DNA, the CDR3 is TGTGCCACCAGCAGCATAGCGGACCCCCAAGAGACCCAGTACTTC. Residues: CATSSIADPQETQYF.

CDR3 bases: TGTGCCAGTGATAGACAGGGTCGGAGTCAGCCCCAGCATTTT. Translating gives CASDRQGRSQPQHF. The rearrangement joins TRBV19 to TRBJ1-5, with 7 bases identical to TRBD1. In germline, CDR1 is LNHDA, CDR2 SQIVND (reference sequence). With 8 bases clipped from V and 6 bases from J, the junction kept 10 bases outside the gene matches. This CDR3 region has 14 residues.

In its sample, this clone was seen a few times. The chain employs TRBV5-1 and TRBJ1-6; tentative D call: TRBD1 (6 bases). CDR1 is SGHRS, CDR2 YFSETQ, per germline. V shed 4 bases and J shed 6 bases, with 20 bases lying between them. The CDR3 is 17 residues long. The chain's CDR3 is CASSHVSGDVLNSPLHF. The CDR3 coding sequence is TGCGCCAGCAGCCACGTCTCAGGGGATGTTCTTAATTCACCCCTCCACTTT.

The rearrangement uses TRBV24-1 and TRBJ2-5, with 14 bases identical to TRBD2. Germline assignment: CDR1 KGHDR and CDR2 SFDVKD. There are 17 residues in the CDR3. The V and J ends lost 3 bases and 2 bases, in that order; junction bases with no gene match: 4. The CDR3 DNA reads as TGTGCCACCAGTGATCCTGGGACTAGCGGGGGACAAGAGACCCAGTACTTC. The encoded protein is CATSDPGTSGGQETQYF.

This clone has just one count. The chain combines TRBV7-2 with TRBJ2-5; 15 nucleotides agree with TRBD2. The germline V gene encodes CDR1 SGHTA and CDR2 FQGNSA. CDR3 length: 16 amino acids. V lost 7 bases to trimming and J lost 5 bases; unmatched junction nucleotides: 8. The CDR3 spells CASTNGLAGGRETQYF. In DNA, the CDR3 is TGTGCCAGCACTAACGGACTAGCGGGGGGGCGGGAGACCCAGTACTTC.

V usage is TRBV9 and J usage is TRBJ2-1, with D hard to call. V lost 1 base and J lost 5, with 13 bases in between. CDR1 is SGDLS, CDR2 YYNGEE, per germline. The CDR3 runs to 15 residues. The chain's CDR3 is CASSVLLLPNNEQFF. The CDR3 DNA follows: TGTGCCAGCAGCGTACTACTCCTACCTAACAATGAGCAGTTCTTC.

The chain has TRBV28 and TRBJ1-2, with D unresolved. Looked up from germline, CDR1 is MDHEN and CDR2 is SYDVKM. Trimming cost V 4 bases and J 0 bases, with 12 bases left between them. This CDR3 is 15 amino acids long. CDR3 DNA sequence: TGTGCCAGCAGTTACCCACTCATAACTAACTATGGCTACACCTTC. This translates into CASSYPLITNYGYTF.

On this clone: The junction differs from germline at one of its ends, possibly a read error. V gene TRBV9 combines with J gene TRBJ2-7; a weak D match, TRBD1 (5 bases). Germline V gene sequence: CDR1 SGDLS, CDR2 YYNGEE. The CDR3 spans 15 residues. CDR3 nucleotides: TGTGCCAACAGCGTAGCCTTAGACAGATCCTACGAGCAGTACTTC. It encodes CANSVALDRSYEQYF.

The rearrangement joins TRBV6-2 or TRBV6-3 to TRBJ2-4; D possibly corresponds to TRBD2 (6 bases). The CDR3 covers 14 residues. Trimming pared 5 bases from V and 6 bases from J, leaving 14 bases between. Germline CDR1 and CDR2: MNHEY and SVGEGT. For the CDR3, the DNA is TGTGCCAGCAGTCATCGGGTGGAGGGAAACATTCAGTACTTC. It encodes CASSHRVEGNIQYF.

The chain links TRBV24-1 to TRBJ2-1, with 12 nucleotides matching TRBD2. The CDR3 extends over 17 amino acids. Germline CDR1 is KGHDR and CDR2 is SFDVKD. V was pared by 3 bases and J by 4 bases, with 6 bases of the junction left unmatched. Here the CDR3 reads CATSDARTSGVYNEQFF. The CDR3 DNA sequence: TGTGCCACCAGTGATGCCAGGACTAGCGGGGTTTACAATGAGCAGTTCTTC.

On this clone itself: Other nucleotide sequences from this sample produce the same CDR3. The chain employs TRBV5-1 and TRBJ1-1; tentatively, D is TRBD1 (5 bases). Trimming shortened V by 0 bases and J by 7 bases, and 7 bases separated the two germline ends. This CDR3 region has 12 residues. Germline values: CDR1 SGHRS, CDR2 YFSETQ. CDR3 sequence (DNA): TGCGCCAGCAGCTTGGACAGGTTTGAAGCTTTCTTT. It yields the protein CASSLDRFEAFF.

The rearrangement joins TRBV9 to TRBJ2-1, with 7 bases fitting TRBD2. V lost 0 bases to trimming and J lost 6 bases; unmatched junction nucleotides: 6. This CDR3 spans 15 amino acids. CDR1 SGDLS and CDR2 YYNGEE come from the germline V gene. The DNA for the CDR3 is TGTGCCAGCAGCGTAGGCGGGGAGGGATTCAATGAGCAGTTCTTC. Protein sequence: CASSVGGEGFNEQFF.

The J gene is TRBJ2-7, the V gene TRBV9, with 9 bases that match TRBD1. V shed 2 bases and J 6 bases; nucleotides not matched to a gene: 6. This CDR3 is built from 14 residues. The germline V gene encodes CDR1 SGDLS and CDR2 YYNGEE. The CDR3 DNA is TGTGCCAGCAGCGTCCGGGACAGGGTAAGCGAGCAGTACTTC. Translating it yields CASSVRDRVSEQYF. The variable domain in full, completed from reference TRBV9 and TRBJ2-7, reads DSGVTQTPKHLITATGQRVTLRCSPRSGDLSVYWYQQSLDQGLQFLIQYYNGEERAKGNILERFSAQQFPDLHSELNLSSLELGDSALYFCASSVRDRVSEQYFGPGTRLTVT.

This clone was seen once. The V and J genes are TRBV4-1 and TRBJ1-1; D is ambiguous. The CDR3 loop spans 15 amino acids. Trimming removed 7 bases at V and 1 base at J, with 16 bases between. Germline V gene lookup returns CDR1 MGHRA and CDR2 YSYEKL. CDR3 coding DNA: TGCGCCAGCACCCGAGGGTGGACGGGGAACACTGAAGCTTTCTTT. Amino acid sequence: CASTRGWTGNTEAFF.

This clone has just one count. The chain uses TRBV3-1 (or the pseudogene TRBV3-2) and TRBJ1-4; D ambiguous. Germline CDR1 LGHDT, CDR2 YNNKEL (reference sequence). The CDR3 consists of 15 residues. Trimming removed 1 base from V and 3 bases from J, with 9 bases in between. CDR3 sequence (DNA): TGTGCCAGCAGCCAAGGGTGGGCACCTAATGAAAAACTGTTTTTT. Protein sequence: CASSQGWAPNEKLFF.

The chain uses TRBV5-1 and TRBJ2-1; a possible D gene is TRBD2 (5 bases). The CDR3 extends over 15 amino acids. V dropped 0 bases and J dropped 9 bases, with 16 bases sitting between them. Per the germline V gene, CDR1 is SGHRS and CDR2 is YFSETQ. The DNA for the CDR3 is TGCGCCAGCAGCTTGGGGCTCGTCAGGACTGGTGAGCAGTTCTTC. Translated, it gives CASSLGLVRTGEQFF.

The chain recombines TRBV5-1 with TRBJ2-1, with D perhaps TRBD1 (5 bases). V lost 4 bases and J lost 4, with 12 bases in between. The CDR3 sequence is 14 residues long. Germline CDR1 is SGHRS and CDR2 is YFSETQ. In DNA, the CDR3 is TGCGCCAGCAGCCCAGGGCAGCCGTACAATGAGCAGTTCTTC. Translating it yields CASSPGQPYNEQFF.